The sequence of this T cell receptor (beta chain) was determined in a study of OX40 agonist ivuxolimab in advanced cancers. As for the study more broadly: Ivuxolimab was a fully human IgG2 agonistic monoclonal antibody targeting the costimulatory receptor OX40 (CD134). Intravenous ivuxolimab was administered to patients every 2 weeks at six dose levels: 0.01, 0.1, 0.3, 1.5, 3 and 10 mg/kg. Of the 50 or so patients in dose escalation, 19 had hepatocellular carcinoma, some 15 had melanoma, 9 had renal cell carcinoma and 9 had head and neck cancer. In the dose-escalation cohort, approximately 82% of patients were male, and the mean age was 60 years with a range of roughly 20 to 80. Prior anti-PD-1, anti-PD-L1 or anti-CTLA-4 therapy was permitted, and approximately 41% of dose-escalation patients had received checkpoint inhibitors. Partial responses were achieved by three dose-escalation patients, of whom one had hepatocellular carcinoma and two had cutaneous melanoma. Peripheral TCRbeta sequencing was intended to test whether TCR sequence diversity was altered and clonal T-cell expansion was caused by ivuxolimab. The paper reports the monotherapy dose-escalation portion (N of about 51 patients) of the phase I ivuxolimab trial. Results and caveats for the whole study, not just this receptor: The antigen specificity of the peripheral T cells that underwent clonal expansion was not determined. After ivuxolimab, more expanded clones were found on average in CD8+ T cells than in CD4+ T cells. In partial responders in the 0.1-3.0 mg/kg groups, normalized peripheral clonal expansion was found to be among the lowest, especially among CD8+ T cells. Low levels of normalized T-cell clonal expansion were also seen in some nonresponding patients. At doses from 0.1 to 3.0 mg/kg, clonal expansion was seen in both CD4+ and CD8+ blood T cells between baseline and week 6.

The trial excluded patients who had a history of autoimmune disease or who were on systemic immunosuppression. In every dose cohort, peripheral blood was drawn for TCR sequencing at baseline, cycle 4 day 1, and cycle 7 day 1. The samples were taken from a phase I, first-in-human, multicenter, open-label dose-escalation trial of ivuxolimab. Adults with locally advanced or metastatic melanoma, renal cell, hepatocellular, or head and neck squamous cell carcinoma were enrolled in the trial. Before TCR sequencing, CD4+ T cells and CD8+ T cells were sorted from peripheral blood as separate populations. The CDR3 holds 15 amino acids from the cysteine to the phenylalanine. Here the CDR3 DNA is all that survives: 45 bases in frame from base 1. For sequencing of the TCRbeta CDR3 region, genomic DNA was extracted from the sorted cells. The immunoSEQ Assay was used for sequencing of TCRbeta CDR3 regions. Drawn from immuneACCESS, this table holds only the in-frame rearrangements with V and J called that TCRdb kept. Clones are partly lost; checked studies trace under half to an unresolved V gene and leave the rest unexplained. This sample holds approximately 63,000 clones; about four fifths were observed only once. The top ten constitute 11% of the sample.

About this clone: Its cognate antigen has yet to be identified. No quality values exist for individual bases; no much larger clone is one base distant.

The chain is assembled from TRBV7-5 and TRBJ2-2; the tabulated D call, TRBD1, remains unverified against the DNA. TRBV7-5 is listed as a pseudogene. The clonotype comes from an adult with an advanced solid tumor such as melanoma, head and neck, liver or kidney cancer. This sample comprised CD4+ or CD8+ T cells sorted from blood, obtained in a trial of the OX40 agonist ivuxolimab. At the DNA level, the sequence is TGTGCCAGAAGCTGGGGACAGCTGAACACCGGGGAGCTGTTTTTT. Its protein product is CARSWGQLNTGELFF.